This TCR beta chain comes out of a study of blood T cells in healthy people across ages. This clonotype was observed a handful of times. The target antigen is unknown. Findings and caveats of the study: Long-lived and aged donors differed, with more naive CD4+ cells and higher diversity in the long-lived. Among T cells, TCR beta diversity per million cells dropped roughly linearly as age rose.

Germline V lookup: CDR1 SGHRS, CDR2 YFSETQ. This CDR3 is 14 amino acids long. Trimming shortened V by 4 bases and J by 3 bases, and 13 bases separated the two germline ends. Primed by a sample-barcoded 5' primer and a J-beta primer mix, a second PCR proceeded for roughly 6 to 12 cycles. TCRdb reprocessed the 5' RACE reads via MiXCR and lists one record per CDR3 protein. The sample shows hundreds of thousands of distinct CDR3 sequences, over 25% of them seen only once. These data were likewise used in another study, on T cells of mothers and their children.

Sequencing used blood. The source is a boy aged 2 to 9 in good health. V and J are TRBV5-1 and TRBJ1-1; maybe TRBD1 (5 bases). The CDR3: CASSEEEGDTEAFF. CDR3 sequence (DNA): TGCGCCAGCAGCGAGGAGGAAGGGGACACTGAAGCTTTCTTT.